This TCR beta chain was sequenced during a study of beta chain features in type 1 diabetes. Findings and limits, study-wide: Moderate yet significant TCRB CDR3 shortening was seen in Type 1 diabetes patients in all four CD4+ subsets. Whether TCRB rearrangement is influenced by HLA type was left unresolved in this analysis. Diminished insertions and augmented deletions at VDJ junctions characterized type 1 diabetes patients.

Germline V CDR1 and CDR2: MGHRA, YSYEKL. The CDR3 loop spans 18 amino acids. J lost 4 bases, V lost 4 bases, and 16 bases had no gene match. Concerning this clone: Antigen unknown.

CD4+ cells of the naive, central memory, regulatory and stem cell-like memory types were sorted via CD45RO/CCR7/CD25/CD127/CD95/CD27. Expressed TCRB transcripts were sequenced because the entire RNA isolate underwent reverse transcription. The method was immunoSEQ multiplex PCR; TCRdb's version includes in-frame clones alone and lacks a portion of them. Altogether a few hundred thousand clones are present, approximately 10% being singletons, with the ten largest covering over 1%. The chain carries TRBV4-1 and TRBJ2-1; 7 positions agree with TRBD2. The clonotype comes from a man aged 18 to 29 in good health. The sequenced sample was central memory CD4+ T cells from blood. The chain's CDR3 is CASSPASRASGAYNEQFF. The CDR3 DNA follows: TGCGCCAGCAGCCCGGCAAGCAGGGCTAGCGGAGCATACAATGAGCAGTTCTTC.